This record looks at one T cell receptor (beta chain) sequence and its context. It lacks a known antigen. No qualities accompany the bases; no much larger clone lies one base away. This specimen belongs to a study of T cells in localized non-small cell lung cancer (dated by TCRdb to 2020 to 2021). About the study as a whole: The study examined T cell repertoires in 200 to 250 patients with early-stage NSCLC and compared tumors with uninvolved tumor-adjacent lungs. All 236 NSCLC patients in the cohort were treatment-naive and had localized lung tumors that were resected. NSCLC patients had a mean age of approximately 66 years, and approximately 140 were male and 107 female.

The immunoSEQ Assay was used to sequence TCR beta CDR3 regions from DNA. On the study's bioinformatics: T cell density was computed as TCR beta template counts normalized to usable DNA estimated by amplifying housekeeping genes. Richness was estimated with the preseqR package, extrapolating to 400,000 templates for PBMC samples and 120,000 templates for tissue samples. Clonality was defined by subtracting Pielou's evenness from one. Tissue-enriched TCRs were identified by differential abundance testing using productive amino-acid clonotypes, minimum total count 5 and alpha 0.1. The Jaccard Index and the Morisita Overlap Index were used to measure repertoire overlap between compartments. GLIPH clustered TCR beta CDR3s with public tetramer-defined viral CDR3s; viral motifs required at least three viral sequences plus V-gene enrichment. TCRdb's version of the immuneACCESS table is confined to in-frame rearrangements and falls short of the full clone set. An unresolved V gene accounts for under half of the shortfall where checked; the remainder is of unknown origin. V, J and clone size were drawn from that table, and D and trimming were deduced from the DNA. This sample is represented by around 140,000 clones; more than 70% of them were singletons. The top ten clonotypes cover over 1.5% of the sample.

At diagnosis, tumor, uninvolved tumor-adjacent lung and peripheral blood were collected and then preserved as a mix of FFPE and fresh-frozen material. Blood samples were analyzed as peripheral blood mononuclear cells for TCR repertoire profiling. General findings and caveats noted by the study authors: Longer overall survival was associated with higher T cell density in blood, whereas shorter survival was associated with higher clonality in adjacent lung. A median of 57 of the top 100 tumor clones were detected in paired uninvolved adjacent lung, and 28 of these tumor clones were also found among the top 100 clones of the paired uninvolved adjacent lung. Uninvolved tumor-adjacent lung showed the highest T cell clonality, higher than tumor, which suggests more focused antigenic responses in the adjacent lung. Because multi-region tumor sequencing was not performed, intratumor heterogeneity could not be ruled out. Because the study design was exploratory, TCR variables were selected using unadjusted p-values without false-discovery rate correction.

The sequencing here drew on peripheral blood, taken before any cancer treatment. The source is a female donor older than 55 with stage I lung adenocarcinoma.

At the DNA level, the sequence is TGTGCCAGCAGCCCCCAACCTTCGGGCCAGCCCCAGCATTTT. Its amino acids are CASSPQPSGQPQHF. Here the chain combines TRBV5-4 and TRBJ1-5; no D gene call is confident. Trimming costs V 4 bases and J 7 bases, and their ends lie 15 bases apart. As encoded in the germline V gene (reference sequence), CDR1 is SGHNT while CDR2 is YYREEE. Reading from cysteine to phenylalanine, the CDR3 counts 14 amino acids. The entry retains the CDR3 DNA only, 42 bases that are in frame from base 1.